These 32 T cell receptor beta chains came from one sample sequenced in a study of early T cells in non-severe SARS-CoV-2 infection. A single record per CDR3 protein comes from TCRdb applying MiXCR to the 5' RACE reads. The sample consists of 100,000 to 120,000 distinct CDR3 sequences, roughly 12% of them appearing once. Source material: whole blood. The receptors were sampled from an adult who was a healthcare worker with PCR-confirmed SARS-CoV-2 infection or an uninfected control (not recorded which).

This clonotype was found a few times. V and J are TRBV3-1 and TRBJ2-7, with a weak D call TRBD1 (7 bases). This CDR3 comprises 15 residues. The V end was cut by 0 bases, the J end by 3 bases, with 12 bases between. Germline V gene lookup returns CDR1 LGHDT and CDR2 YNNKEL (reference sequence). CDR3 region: CASSQESRGDYEQYF. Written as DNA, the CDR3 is TGTGCCAGCAGCCAAGAGAGCAGGGGGGACTACGAGCAGTACTTC.

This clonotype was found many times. CDR3 in DNA: TGTGCCAGCAGCTTAGGCCGCGTCGATGGCTACACCTTC. It codes for CASSLGRVDGYTF. V is TRBV7-8 and J is TRBJ1-2, with D unclear. The CDR3 runs 13 residues. Looked up from germline, CDR1 is SGHVS and CDR2 is FQNEAQ. Trimming cost V 1 base and J 6 bases, with 9 bases left between them.

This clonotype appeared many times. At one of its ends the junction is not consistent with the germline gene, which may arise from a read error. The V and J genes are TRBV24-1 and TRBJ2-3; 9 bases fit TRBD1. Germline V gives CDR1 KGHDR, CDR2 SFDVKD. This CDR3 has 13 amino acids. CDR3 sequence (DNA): TGTGCCACCAGGGACAGGGGCACTGATACGCAGTATTTT. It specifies CATRDRGTDTQYF.

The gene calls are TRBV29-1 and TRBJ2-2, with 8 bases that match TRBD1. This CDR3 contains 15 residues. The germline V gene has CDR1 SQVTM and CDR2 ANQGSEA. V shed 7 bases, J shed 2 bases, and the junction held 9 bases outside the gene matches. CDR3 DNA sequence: TGCAGCGCCCGGAGGGGACAGGTTAACACCGGGGAGCTGTTTTTT. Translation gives CSARRGQVNTGELFF.

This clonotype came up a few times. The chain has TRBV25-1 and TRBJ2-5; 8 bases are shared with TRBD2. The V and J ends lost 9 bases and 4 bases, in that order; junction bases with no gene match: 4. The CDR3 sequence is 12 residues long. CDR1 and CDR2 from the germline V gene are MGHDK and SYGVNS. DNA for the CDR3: TGTGCCAGTGCCCGGGGGGGAGAGACCCAGTACTTC. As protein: CASARGGETQYF.

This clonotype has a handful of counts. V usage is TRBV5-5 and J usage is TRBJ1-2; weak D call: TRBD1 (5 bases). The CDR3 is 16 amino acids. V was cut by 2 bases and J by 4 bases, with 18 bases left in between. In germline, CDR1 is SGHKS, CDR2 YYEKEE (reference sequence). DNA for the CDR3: TGTGCCAGCAGCTTCTCACAGGCGGGATTGATCTATGGCTACACCTTC. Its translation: CASSFSQAGLIYGYTF.

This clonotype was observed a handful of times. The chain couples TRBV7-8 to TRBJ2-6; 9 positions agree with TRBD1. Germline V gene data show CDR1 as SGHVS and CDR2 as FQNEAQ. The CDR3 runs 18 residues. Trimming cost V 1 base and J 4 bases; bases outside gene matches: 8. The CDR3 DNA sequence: TGTGCCAGCAGCTTAGTGGGACAGGGACTCTCCGGGGCCAACGTCCTGACTTTC. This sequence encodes CASSLVGQGLSGANVLTF.

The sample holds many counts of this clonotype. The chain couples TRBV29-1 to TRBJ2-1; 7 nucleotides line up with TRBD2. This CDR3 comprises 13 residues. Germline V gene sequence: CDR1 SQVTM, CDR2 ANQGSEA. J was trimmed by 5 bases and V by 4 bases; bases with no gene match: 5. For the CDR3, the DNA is TGCAGCGTTGGGGGGGGGATCCACAATGAGCAGTTCTTC. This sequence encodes CSVGGGIHNEQFF.

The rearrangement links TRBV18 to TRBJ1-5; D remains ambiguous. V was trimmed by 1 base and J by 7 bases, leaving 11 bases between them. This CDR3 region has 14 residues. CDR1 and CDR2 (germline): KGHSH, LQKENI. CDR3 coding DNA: TGTGCCAGCTCACCACAGGGTTTAGGACAGCCCCAGCATTTT. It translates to CASSPQGLGQPQHF.

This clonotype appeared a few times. The CDR3 coding sequence is TGTGCCAGCAGCCAAGGGGGACAGATCTCTGGAAACACCATATATTTT. Encoded protein: CASSQGGQISGNTIYF. This rearrangement joins TRBV14 to TRBJ1-3; 7 nucleotides line up with TRBD1. J was trimmed by 0 bases and V by 1 base; bases with no gene match: 3. The CDR3 spans 16 residues. In germline, CDR1 is SGHDN, CDR2 FVKESK.

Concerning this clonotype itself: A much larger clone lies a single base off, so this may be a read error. The CDR3 DNA sequence: TGTGCCTTTGGAGGGCCAGATCCTAGCACAGATACGCAGTATTTT. Its translation is CAFGGPDPSTDTQYF. The chain couples TRBV10-3 to TRBJ2-3, with D possibly being TRBD2 (6 bases). The CDR3 covers 15 residues. Germline-derived CDR1 and CDR2 are ENHRY and SYGVKD. V lost 11 bases and J 0 bases, leaving 18 bases between the germline ends.

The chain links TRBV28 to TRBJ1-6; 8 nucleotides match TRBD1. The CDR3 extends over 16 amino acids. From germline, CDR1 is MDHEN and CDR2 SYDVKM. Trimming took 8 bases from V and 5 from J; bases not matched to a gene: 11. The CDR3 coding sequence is TGTGCCAGCCTGTCAGGACAGGGTGCCGATAATTCACCCCTCCACTTT. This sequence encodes CASLSGQGADNSPLHF.

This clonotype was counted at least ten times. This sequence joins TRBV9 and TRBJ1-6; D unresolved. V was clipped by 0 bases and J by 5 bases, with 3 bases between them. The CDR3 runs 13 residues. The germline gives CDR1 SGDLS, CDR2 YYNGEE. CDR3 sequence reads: CASSVANNSPLHF. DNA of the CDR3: TGTGCCAGCAGCGTAGCGAATAATTCACCCCTCCACTTT.

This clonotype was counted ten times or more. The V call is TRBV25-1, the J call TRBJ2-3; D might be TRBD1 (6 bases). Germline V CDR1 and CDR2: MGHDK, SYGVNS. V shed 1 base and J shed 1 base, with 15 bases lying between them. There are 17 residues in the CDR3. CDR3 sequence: CASSELGRTDRTDTQYF. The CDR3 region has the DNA TGTGCCAGCAGTGAATTAGGACGGACAGACCGCACAGATACGCAGTATTTT.

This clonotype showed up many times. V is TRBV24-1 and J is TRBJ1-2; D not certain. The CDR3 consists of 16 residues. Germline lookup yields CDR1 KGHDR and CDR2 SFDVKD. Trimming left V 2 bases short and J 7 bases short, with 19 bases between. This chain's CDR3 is CATSDSLSQEAGGYTF. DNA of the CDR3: TGTGCCACCAGTGATTCCTTATCCCAGGAGGCCGGTGGCTACACCTTC.

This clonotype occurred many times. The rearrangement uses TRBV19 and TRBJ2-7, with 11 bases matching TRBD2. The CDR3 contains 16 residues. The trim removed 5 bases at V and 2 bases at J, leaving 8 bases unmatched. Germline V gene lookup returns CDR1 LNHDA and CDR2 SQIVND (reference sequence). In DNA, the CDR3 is TGTGCCAGTAGTCCGCTTGGGACTAGCGGTACCTACGAGCAGTACTTC. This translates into CASSPLGTSGTYEQYF.

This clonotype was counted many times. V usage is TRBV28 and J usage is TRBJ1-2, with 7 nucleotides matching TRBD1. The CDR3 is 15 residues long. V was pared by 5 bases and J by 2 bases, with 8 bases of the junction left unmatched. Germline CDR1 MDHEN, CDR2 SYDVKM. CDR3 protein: CASSTLQGFNYGYTF. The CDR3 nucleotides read TGTGCCAGCAGTACCTTACAGGGGTTCAACTATGGCTACACCTTC.

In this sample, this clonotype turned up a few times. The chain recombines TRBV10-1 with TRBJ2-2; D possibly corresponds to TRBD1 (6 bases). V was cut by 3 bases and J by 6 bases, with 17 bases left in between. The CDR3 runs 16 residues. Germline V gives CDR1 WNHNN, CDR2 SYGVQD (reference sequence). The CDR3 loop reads CASSDQQGRSAGELFF. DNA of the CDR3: TGCGCCAGCAGTGACCAACAGGGCCGAAGCGCCGGGGAGCTGTTTTTT.

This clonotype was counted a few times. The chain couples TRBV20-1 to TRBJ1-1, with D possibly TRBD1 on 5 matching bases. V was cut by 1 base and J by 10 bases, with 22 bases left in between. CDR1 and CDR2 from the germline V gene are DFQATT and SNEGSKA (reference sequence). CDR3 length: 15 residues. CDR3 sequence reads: CSARGGGGGALGAFF. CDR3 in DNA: TGCAGTGCTAGAGGAGGAGGTGGGGGAGCTCTAGGAGCTTTCTTT.

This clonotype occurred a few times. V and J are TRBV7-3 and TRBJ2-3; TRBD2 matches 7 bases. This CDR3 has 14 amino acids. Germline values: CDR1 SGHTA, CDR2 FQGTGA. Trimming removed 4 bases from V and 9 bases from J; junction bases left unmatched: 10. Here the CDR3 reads CASSSPQRGSTQYF. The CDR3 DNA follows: TGTGCCAGCAGCTCCCCTCAGCGCGGGAGCACGCAGTATTTT.

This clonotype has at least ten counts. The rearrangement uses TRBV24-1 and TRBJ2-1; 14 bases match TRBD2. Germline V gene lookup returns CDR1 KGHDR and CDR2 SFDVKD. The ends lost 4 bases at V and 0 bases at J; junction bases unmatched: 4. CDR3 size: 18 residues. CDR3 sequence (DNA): TGTGCCACCAGTGACCGGACTAGCGGGAGGCGCTCCTACAATGAGCAGTTCTTC. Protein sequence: CATSDRTSGRRSYNEQFF.

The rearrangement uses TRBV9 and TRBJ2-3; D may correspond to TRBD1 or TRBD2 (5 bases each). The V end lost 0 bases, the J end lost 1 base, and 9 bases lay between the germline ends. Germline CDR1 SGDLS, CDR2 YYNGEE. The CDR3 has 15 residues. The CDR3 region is CASSVDRGGTDTQYF. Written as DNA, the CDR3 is TGTGCCAGCAGCGTAGATCGGGGCGGCACAGATACGCAGTATTTT.

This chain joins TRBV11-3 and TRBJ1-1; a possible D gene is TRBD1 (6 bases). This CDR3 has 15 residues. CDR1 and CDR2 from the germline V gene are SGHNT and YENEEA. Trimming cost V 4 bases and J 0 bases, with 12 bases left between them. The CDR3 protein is CASSSGQTVNTEAFF. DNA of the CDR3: TGTGCCAGCAGCTCCGGACAGACAGTGAACACTGAAGCTTTCTTT.

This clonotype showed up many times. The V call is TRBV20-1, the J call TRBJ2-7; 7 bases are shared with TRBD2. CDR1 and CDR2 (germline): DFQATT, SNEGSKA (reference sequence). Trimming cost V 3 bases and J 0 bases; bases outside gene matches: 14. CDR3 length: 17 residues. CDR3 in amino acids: CSASAPTSAYSSYEQYF. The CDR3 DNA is TGCAGTGCTAGTGCCCCTACTAGCGCTTATAGCTCCTACGAGCAGTACTTC.

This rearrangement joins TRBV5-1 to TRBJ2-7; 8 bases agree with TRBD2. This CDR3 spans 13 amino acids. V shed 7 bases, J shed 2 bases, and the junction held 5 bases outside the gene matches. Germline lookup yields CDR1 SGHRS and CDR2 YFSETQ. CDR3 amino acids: CASHAGGPYEQYF. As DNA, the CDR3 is TGCGCCAGCCATGCGGGGGGTCCCTACGAGCAGTACTTC.

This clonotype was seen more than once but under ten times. CDR3 DNA: TGTGCCAGCAGCTTACTGGGGGACAGGTCGGGCTATGGCTACACCTTC. Its translation: CASSLLGDRSGYGYTF. The chain has TRBV7-8 and TRBJ1-2; 8 bases line up with TRBD1. The V gene's germline CDR1 is SGHVS and CDR2 FQNEAQ. V lost 2 bases and J lost 4; bases outside the gene matches: 9. CDR3 length: 16 amino acids.

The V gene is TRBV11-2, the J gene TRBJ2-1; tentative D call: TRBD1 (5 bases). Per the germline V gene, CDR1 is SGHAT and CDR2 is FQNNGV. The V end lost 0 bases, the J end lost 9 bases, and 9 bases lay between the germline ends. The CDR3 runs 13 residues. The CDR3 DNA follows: TGTGCCAGCAGCTTAGACAGGCAGGGTGAGCAGTTCTTC. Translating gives CASSLDRQGEQFF.

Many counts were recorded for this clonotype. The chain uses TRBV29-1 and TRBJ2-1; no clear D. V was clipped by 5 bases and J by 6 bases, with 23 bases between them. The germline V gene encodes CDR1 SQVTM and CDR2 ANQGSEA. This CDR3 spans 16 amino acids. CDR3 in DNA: TGCAGCGTTTGGGCTGGTCAGTCGCCAGACCTCAATGAGCAGTTCTTC. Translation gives CSVWAGQSPDLNEQFF.

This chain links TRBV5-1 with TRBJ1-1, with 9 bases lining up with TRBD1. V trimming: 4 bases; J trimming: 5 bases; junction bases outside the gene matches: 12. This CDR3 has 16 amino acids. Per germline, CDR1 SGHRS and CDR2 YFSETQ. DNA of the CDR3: TGCGCCAGCAGCCAAGGACAGGGGTCACGAAGGACTGAAGCTTTCTTT. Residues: CASSQGQGSRRTEAFF.

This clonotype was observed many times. Here the CDR3 reads CASSLDLAGSSRSYNEQFF. The CDR3 DNA reads as TGCGCCAGCAGCTTGGACCTAGCGGGATCATCACGGTCCTACAATGAGCAGTTCTTC. The chain joins TRBV5-1 to TRBJ2-1; 9 bases line up with TRBD2. The CDR3 covers 19 residues. Trimming at V came to 0 bases and at J to 1 base, leaving 11 bases not matched to a gene. Germline V gives CDR1 SGHRS, CDR2 YFSETQ.

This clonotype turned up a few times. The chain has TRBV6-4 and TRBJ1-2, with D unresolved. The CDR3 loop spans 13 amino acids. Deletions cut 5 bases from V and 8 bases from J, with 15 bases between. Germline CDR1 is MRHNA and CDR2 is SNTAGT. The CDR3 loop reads CASSPGLREGYTF. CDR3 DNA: TGTGCCAGCAGTCCCGGGTTGAGGGAAGGCTACACCTTC.

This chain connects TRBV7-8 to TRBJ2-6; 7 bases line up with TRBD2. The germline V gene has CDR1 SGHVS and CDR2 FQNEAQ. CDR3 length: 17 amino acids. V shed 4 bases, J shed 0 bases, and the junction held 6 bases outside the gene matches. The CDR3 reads CASSWEGSFSGANVLTF. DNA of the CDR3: TGTGCCAGCAGCTGGGAGGGCAGCTTCTCTGGGGCCAACGTCCTGACTTTC.